The 18 T cell receptor beta chains below all came from one sample that was sequenced in a study of cytomegalovirus exposure and HLA in healthy donors. The PCR contained 60 Vbeta and 13 Jbeta primers. Profiled with immunoSEQ multiplex PCR; TCRdb holds only in-frame clones, not every one. The table lists around 160,000 clones, over 70% of them singletons. The sequencing input was PBMCs. Receptor source: a woman under 30 in good health and CMV-seronegative.

This chain connects TRBV12-2 to TRBJ1-4; the DNA was not compared with TRBD1, the D call given in the table. TRBV12-2 constitutes a pseudogene. The CDR3 has 22 amino acids. CDR3 loop: CASRLAYKLCGTGRRLNEKLFF. Here the CDR3 DNA reads TGTGCAAGTCGCTTAGCGTATAAGCTATGTGGGACAGGTAGGAGACTCAATGAAAAACTGTTTTTT.

CDR3 protein: CASSPGQRFGGYTF. In nucleotides, the CDR3 is TGTGCCAGCAGCCCGGGACAACGGTTCGGGGGCTACACCTTC. The genes are TRBV6-6 and TRBJ1-2; weak D call: TRBD1 (6 bases). Germline values: CDR1 MNHNY, CDR2 SVGAGI (reference sequence). Trimming removed 6 bases from V and 8 bases from J, with 19 bases in between. The CDR3 is 14 amino acids.

The V call is TRBV29-1, the J call TRBJ1-2; 8 positions agree with TRBD1. This CDR3 is 11 amino acids long. Germline V gene sequence: CDR1 SQVTM, CDR2 ANQGSEA. V trimming: 6 bases; J trimming: 6 bases; junction bases outside the gene matches: 3. CDR3 protein: CSVLTGDGYTF. The CDR3 bases are TGCAGCGTCTTGACAGGGGATGGCTACACCTTC.

This sequence joins TRBV30 and TRBJ2-7; weak D call: TRBD2 (6 bases). V lost 1 base and J lost 3, with 10 bases in between. The germline CDR1 and CDR2 sequences are GTSNPN and SVGIG (reference sequence). The CDR3 extends over 13 amino acids. CDR3 DNA sequence: TGTGCCTGGAGTGAGGCGGGATTCTACGAGCAGTACTTC. Encoded protein: CAWSEAGFYEQYF.

V usage is TRBV4-1 and J usage is TRBJ1-2, with 7 bases that match TRBD1. The germline V gene has CDR1 MGHRA and CDR2 YSYEKL. The CDR3 sequence is 15 residues long. Trimming took 4 bases from V and 5 from J; bases not matched to a gene: 10. DNA for the CDR3: TGCGCCAGCAGCCCAGGTTGGACAGGACCTTATGGCTACACCTTC. It specifies CASSPGWTGPYGYTF.

V and J are TRBV15 and TRBJ2-5; D ambiguous. The V end lost 0 bases, the J end lost 1 base, and 6 bases lay between the germline ends. CDR1 and CDR2 (germline): LNHNV, YYDKDF (reference sequence). CDR3 length: 14 residues. The CDR3 nucleotides read TGTGCCACCAGCAGAGATAACTTCCAAGAGACCCAGTACTTC. This encodes CATSRDNFQETQYF. Filled out from reference TRBV15 and TRBJ2-5, the complete variable domain reads DAMVIQNPRYQVTQFGKPVTLSCSQTLNHNVMYWYQQKSSQAPKLLFHYYDKDFNNEADTPDNFQSRRPNTSFCFLDIRSPGLGDTAMYLCATSRDNFQETQYFGPGTRLLVL.

The CDR3 DNA reads TGTGCCAGCAGCTTAGGGGCAGGCAGCTCTGGAAACACCATATATTTT. Amino acids: CASSLGAGSSGNTIYF. The rearrangement links TRBV11-2 to TRBJ1-3; D ambiguous. In germline, CDR1 is SGHAT, CDR2 FQNNGV. CDR3 length: 16 amino acids. Trimming removed 1 base from V and 0 bases from J, with 10 bases in between.

CDR3 sequence reads: CASSSTGTFNSPLHF. CDR3 coding DNA: TGTGCCAGTAGTAGCACCGGGACATTCAATTCACCCCTCCACTTT. This rearrangement joins TRBV19 to TRBJ1-6; possible D gene TRBD1, 6 bases. Deletions cut 4 bases from V and 7 bases from J, with 14 bases between. This CDR3 is built from 15 residues. Germline V gives CDR1 LNHDA, CDR2 SQIVND (reference sequence). Full variable domain (outside the CDR3, taken from reference TRBV19 and TRBJ1-6): DGGITQSPKYLFRKEGQNVTLSCEQNLNHDAMYWYRQDPGQGLRLIYYSQIVNDFQKGDIAEGYSVSREKKESFPLTVTSAQKNPTAFYLCASSSTGTFNSPLHFGNGTRLTVT.

The V and J genes are TRBV25-1 and TRBJ2-5, with TRBD1 matching over 8 bases. This CDR3 is built from 14 residues. Trimming removed 5 bases from V and 5 bases from J; junction bases left unmatched: 7. Germline CDR1 is MGHDK and CDR2 is SYGVNS. The CDR3 region is CASSRTGLVETQYF. The CDR3 DNA reads TGTGCCAGCAGTCGGACAGGGTTGGTTGAGACCCAGTACTTC.

The chain combines TRBV27 with TRBJ2-7; 9 nucleotides align to TRBD2. V shed 3 bases and J 4 bases; nucleotides not matched to a gene: 10. This CDR3 spans 16 amino acids. From germline, CDR1 is MNHEY and CDR2 SMNVEV (reference sequence). CDR3 region: CASSFWTSASLYEQYF. CDR3 coding DNA: TGTGCCAGCAGTTTTTGGACTAGCGCCAGCCTATACGAGCAGTACTTC.

The table lists this clone with a count of one. This rearrangement joins TRBV6-6 to TRBJ1-3; D call uncertain. Germline assignment: CDR1 MNHNY and CDR2 SVGAGI (reference sequence). V gave up 7 bases and J gave up 3 bases, with 13 bases separating them. The length of the CDR3 is 14 residues. CDR3 sequence: CASIRQTGGNTIYF. CDR3 sequence (DNA): TGTGCCAGCATCCGGCAGACGGGTGGAAACACCATATATTTT.

The V and J genes are TRBV5-1 and TRBJ1-2; 9 bases agree with TRBD1. V trimming: 5 bases; J trimming: 3 bases; junction bases outside the gene matches: 8. This CDR3 comprises 15 residues. Germline-derived CDR1 and CDR2 are SGHRS and YFSETQ. DNA of the CDR3: TGCGCCAGCAGGGGACCGGGACAGGGATACTATGGCTACACCTTC. Protein sequence: CASRGPGQGYYGYTF. Variable domain in full (rest from reference TRBV5-1 and TRBJ1-2): KAGVTQTPRYLIKTRGQQVTLSCSPISGHRSVSWYQQTPGQGLQFLFEYFSETQRNKGNFPGRFSGRQFSNSRSEMNVSTLELGDSALYLCASRGPGQGYYGYTFGSGTRLTVV.

The V call is TRBV10-3, the J call TRBJ1-5; 8 nucleotides align to TRBD1. This CDR3 region has 14 residues. Germline lookup yields CDR1 ENHRY and CDR2 SYGVKD. Unmatched junction bases numbered 11, after V lost 10 bases and J lost 6 bases. Here the CDR3 DNA reads TGTGCCACCTCCGTGACAGGGGAGGCTCAGCCCCAGCATTTT. It yields the protein CATSVTGEAQPQHF.

This clone was detected only once. The rearrangement joins TRBV7-9 to TRBJ1-2; 7 nucleotides agree with TRBD1. Germline CDR1 and CDR2: SEHNR and FQNEAQ (reference sequence). The CDR3 has 14 residues. The junction had 0 bases not matched to a gene; V was cut back by 0 bases and J by 2 bases. The CDR3 coding sequence is TGTGCCAGCAGCTTAGCGGGACAGAACTATGGCTACACCTTC. Protein product: CASSLAGQNYGYTF. Using reference TRBV7-9 and TRBJ1-2 for the parts outside the CDR3, the full variable domain is DTGVSQNPRHKITKRGQNVTFRCDPISEHNRLYWYRQTLGQGPEFLTYFQNEAQLEKSRLLSDRFSAERPKGSFSTLEIQRTEQGDSAMYLCASSLAGQNYGYTFGSGTRLTVV.

This chain uses TRBV28 with TRBJ2-4, with a weak D call TRBD2 (6 bases). The CDR3 runs 13 residues. CDR1 MDHEN and CDR2 SYDVKM come from the germline V gene. Trimming left V 8 bases short and J 9 bases short, with 17 bases between. The CDR3 protein is CASGWDFSGIQYF. The CDR3 DNA reads as TGTGCCAGCGGATGGGACTTCTCGGGCATTCAGTACTTC.

About this clone: The junction does not match germline at one end; this may be a read error. V usage is TRBV7-9 and J usage is TRBJ1-4; 8 nucleotides match TRBD1. The CDR3 loop spans 17 amino acids. The germline V gene has CDR1 SEHNR and CDR2 FQNEAQ (reference sequence). CDR3 region: CSSSLYSSAGQVPKLFF. The CDR3 DNA sequence: TGTTCCAGCAGCTTATATAGTTCGGCGGGACAGGTGCCGAAACTGTTTTTT.

V is TRBV6-5 and J is TRBJ2-3; no clear D. Germline CDR1 and CDR2: MNHEY and SVGAGI. The CDR3 is made up of 14 amino acids. The V and J ends lost 4 bases and 1 base respectively, with 9 bases between them. In DNA, the CDR3 is TGTGCCAGCAGTTCGGTGAGCGGCACAGATACGCAGTATTTT. Its protein is CASSSVSGTDTQYF.

J is TRBJ2-7 and V is TRBV29-1; TRBD2 might be the D (5 bases). The CDR3 has 12 residues. V lost 4 bases and J lost 2, with 9 bases in between. Germline CDR1 and CDR2: SQVTM and ANQGSEA. CDR3 sequence (DNA): TGCAGCGTTGCGAGCGGTCCCTACGAGCAGTACTTC. Translated: CSVASGPYEQYF.